The TCR beta chain described here comes from a study of blood T cells in healthy people across ages. Points on this clonotype: The antigen is unknown.

Using a J-beta primer mix together with a sample-barcoded 5' primer, a second PCR was run for about 6 to 12 cycles. Each CDR3 protein is one row after TCRdb ran MiXCR on the 5' RACE reads. The sample has about 1,500,000 distinct CDR3 sequences; around two fifths are singletons. The V segment lost 1 base and the J segment 0 bases; nucleotides outside the gene matches: 9. CDR3 size: 19 residues. In germline, CDR1 is SGHRS, CDR2 YFSETQ. Study-level findings and limits: TCR beta diversity per million T cells fell roughly linearly with age.

The total RNA that was extracted per sample amounted to at least 5 micrograms. This TCR derives from a woman under 30 in good health. The chain is built from TRBV5-1 and TRBJ2-6, with 8 bases matching TRBD1. Sample: blood. CDR3 bases: TGCGCCAGCAGCTTGCCGGACAGGGAGACTTCCTCTGGGGCCAACGTCCTGACTTTC. The encoded protein is CASSLPDRETSSGANVLTF.